Presented here are 10 T cell receptor beta chains from one specimen sequenced in a study of blood T cell repertoires in COVID-19. The data were produced by immunoSEQ multiplex PCR, yet TCRdb's version contains in-frame clones alone and is incomplete. Of around 370,000 clones in the sample, around 90% are singletons; the top ten hold about 6.8%. The specimen was peripheral blood. These receptors were taken from a man aged 18-30 years with active or convalescent COVID-19.

The chain uses TRBV19 and TRBJ1-2; 7 bases map to TRBD1. J was trimmed by 3 bases and V by 7 bases; bases with no gene match: 11. This CDR3 region has 15 residues. Germline-derived CDR1 and CDR2 are LNHDA and SQIVND (reference sequence). The CDR3 loop is CASKQQGTHHYGYTF. The CDR3 DNA reads as TGTGCCAGTAAACAACAGGGGACCCATCACTATGGCTACACCTTC.

The V gene is TRBV7-8, the J gene TRBJ1-5; the D gene is possibly TRBD1 (5 bases). There are 16 residues in the CDR3. Trimming removed 1 base at V and 4 bases at J, with 14 bases between. Per the germline V gene, CDR1 is SGHVS and CDR2 is FQNEAQ. CDR3 DNA: TGTGCCAGCAGCTTAGAGAGCAGGGCAGTGAATCAGCCCCAGCATTTT. It codes for CASSLESRAVNQPQHF.

The rearrangement uses TRBV7-2 and TRBJ1-2; D might be TRBD1 (5 bases). The length of the CDR3 is 15 residues. Germline V gives CDR1 SGHTA, CDR2 FQGNSA. V was clipped by 1 base and J by 5 bases, with 14 bases between them. CDR3 residues: CASSLEGAGPYGYTF. Written as DNA, the CDR3 is TGTGCCAGCAGCTTAGAAGGCGCGGGACCGTATGGCTACACCTTC. Variable domain in full (rest from reference TRBV7-2 and TRBJ1-2): GAGVSQSPSNKVTEKGKDVELRCDPISGHTALYWYRQSLGQGLEFLIYFQGNSAPDKSGLPSDRFSAERTGGSVSTLTIQRTQQEDSAVYLCASSLEGAGPYGYTFGSGTRLTVV.

Details on this clone: Other DNA variants within this sample encode the same CDR3. The chain employs TRBV29-1 and TRBJ2-1; D may be TRBD2 (7 bases). This CDR3 has 12 residues. Germline V lookup: CDR1 SQVTM, CDR2 ANQGSEA. V was shortened by 4 bases and J by 7 bases, with 11 bases between the two germline ends. CDR3 coding DNA: TGCAGCGTTGGGGGGGGCGGAAATGAGCAGTTCTTC. Its translation is CSVGGGGNEQFF.

CDR3 amino acids: CASSIQVNYGYTF. The CDR3 nucleotides are TGTGCCAGTAGTATCCAGGTAAACTATGGCTACACCTTC. The rearrangement links TRBV19 to TRBJ1-2; D not resolved. Germline loops: CDR1 LNHDA, CDR2 SQIVND (reference sequence). Trimming cost V 3 bases and J 2 bases, with 7 bases left between them. This CDR3 spans 13 amino acids.

This chain connects TRBV27 to TRBJ1-1; 9 bases map to TRBD1. The CDR3 has 14 residues. J lost 5 bases, V lost 4 bases, and 5 bases had no gene match. In germline, CDR1 is MNHEY, CDR2 SMNVEV (reference sequence). CDR3 amino acids: CASSSQGAWTEAFF. CDR3 in DNA: TGTGCCAGCAGTTCACAGGGGGCTTGGACTGAAGCTTTCTTT.

Comment on this clone: Its ends do not fully match the called genes, so a read error is possible. V is TRBV5-1 and J is TRBJ2-6; 8 positions match TRBD1. The CDR3 length is 17 residues. Germline-derived CDR1 and CDR2 are SGHRS and YFSETQ. CDR3 sequence: CASSLGQGLAGANVLTF. As DNA, the CDR3 is TGCGCCAGCAGCTTGGGACAGGGGCTGGCTGGGGCCAACGTGCTGACTTTC.

This clone was seen once. This chain connects TRBV24-1 to TRBJ1-2; possible D gene TRBD1, 6 bases. V lost 6 bases and J lost 10, with 11 bases in between. The germline gives CDR1 KGHDR, CDR2 SFDVKD. The CDR3 has 11 residues. The CDR3 DNA is TGTGCCACCAGTATAAGGGGGTTCTACACCTTC. Translating gives CATSIRGFYTF.

This clone was detected once. The V call is TRBV11-3, the J call TRBJ2-7, with TRBD2 matching 10 bases. The CDR3 has 18 amino acids. CDR1 and CDR2 from the germline V gene are SGHNT and YENEEA. V was pared by 1 base and J by 3 bases, with 12 bases of the junction left unmatched. CDR3 protein: CASSLAGTAGTSDYEQYF. The DNA of the CDR3 is TGTGCCAGCAGCTTAGCAGGGACTGCCGGGACTAGCGACTACGAGCAGTACTTC.

This clone turned up a few times. The chain combines TRBV2 with TRBJ1-2; a possible D gene is TRBD1 (5 bases). Trimming removed 4 bases at V and 4 bases at J, with 13 bases between. The CDR3 totals 14 residues. Germline V gene data show CDR1 as SNHLY and CDR2 as FYNNEI. The CDR3 spells CASSVGAGTYGYTF. The DNA of the CDR3 is TGTGCCAGCAGTGTTGGGGCAGGCACCTATGGCTACACCTTC.